The 21 T cell receptor beta chains reported below all come from one sample, sequenced in a study of blood T cell repertoires in COVID-19. Profiling relied on immunoSEQ multiplex PCR, and the TCRdb table lists in-frame clones only, not all of them. The repertoire holds nearly 110,000 clones, approximately 89% seen once, with around 7% in the top ten. Sequencing input: peripheral blood. These receptors were collected from a man aged 50 to 59 with active or convalescent COVID-19.

The chain links TRBV11-2 to TRBJ1-6; D gene uncertain. The CDR3 length is 12 residues. Between the trimmed V and J ends, which lost 3 bases and 14 bases, there was a span of 11 bases. Germline CDR1 and CDR2: SGHAT and FQNNGV. CDR3 nucleotides: TGTGCCAGCAGCTTTATAAGCGGAACCCTCCACTTT. This translates into CASSFISGTLHF. Full variable domain (remainder filled in from reference TRBV11-2 and TRBJ1-6): EAGVAQSPRYKIIEKRQSVAFWCNPISGHATLYWYQQILGQGPKLLIQFQNNGVVDDSQLPKDRFSAERLKGVDSTLKIQPAKLEDSAVYLCASSFISGTLHFGNGTRLTVT.

A remark on this clone: At one boundary the junction diverges from the germline segment, which might be a read error. The CDR3 DNA reads TGCAGCGTTGGTGAGGGGGGGTATGACTACACCTTC. Translation gives CSVGEGGYDYTF. This sequence joins TRBV29-1 and TRBJ1-2, with D tentatively TRBD1 (6 bases). The CDR3 runs to 12 residues. Germline CDR1 and CDR2: SQVTM and ANQGSEA.

The chain carries TRBV3-1 (or the pseudogene TRBV3-2) and TRBJ2-1; 9 nucleotides align to TRBD2. This CDR3 region has 17 residues. V lost 4 bases to trimming and J lost 9 bases; unmatched junction nucleotides: 16. The germline CDR1 and CDR2 sequences are LGHDT and YNNKEL (reference sequence). The chain's CDR3 is CASSRWGLSGRLAEQFF. The CDR3, as DNA: TGTGCCAGCAGCCGGTGGGGGCTTAGCGGGAGACTGGCTGAGCAGTTCTTC.

The J gene is TRBJ2-4, the V gene TRBV19; D perhaps matches TRBD1 (6 bases). V lost 7 bases to trimming and J lost 10 bases, with 17 bases between them. CDR1 LNHDA and CDR2 SQIVND come from the germline V gene (reference sequence). CDR3 length: 13 residues. CDR3 residues: CASTTTSGVIQYF. In nucleotides, the CDR3 is TGTGCCAGTACGACGACGTCAGGGGTTATTCAGTACTTC.

The chain uses TRBV9 and TRBJ1-1; the D gene is possibly TRBD1 (5 bases). The CDR3 sequence is 14 residues long. V lost 2 bases, J lost 1 base, and 9 bases lay in between. Per the germline V gene, CDR1 is SGDLS and CDR2 is YYNGEE. This chain's CDR3 is CASSVAQANTEAFF. In nucleotides, the CDR3 is TGTGCCAGCAGCGTGGCACAGGCGAACACTGAAGCTTTCTTT. The full variable domain, in which reference TRBV9 and TRBJ1-1 provide the parts outside the CDR3, is DSGVTQTPKHLITATGQRVTLRCSPRSGDLSVYWYQQSLDQGLQFLIQYYNGEERAKGNILERFSAQQFPDLHSELNLSSLELGDSALYFCASSVAQANTEAFFGQGTRLTVV.

The rearrangement links TRBV19 to TRBJ1-5, with D hard to call. Germline V gene data show CDR1 as LNHDA and CDR2 as SQIVND (reference sequence). This CDR3 has 14 residues. Trimming removed 6 bases at V and 6 bases at J, with 15 bases between. The CDR3 spells CASSSGSVGQPQHF. CDR3 in DNA: TGTGCCAGTAGCTCGGGTAGCGTGGGTCAGCCCCAGCATTTT. The full variable domain, with the rest looked up from reference TRBV19 and TRBJ1-5, is DGGITQSPKYLFRKEGQNVTLSCEQNLNHDAMYWYRQDPGQGLRLIYYSQIVNDFQKGDIAEGYSVSREKKESFPLTVTSAQKNPTAFYLCASSSGSVGQPQHFGDGTRLSIL.

The chain has TRBV4-1 and TRBJ2-5; D is perhaps TRBD2 (5 bases). The CDR3 is 16 amino acids. The V end was cut by 0 bases, the J end by 5 bases, with 16 bases between. Germline V gives CDR1 MGHRA, CDR2 YSYEKL. CDR3 sequence: CASSQEIGMGGETQYF. The CDR3 region has the DNA TGCGCCAGCAGCCAAGAAATCGGGATGGGTGGGGAGACCCAGTACTTC.

The chain recombines TRBV20-1 with TRBJ2-3; weak D call: TRBD2 (6 bases). Germline loops: CDR1 DFQATT, CDR2 SNEGSKA (reference sequence). Trimming stripped 3 bases from V and 5 bases from J, with 12 bases between. This CDR3 spans 13 amino acids. The DNA for the CDR3 is TGCAGTGCTAGTCGGGGAGCGGGAGATACGCAGTATTTT. Its translation: CSASRGAGDTQYF.

This chain uses TRBV25-1 with TRBJ2-7; 11 bases map to TRBD2. The germline gives CDR1 MGHDK, CDR2 SYGVNS. J lost 5 bases, V lost 6 bases, and 3 bases had no gene match. The CDR3 spans 13 residues. This CDR3 reads CASRLAGGNEQYF. The CDR3 DNA sequence: TGTGCCAGCAGGCTAGCGGGAGGCAACGAGCAGTACTTC.

V and J are TRBV5-6 and TRBJ2-1, with D possibly matching TRBD1 (6 bases). The CDR3 length is 15 residues. Looked up from germline, CDR1 is SGHDT and CDR2 is YYEEEE. Trimming stripped 0 bases from V and 2 bases from J, with 9 bases between. The CDR3 region has the DNA TGTGCCAGCAGCTTGGGACAGGCCGCCTACAATGAGCAGTTCTTC. Translated: CASSLGQAAYNEQFF. The full variable domain, in which reference TRBV5-6 and TRBJ2-1 provide the parts outside the CDR3, is DAGVTQSPTHLIKTRGQQVTLRCSPKSGHDTVSWYQQALGQGPQFIFQYYEEEERQRGNFPDRFSGHQFPNYSSELNVNALLLGDSALYLCASSLGQAAYNEQFFGPGTRLTVL.

The chain employs TRBV2 and TRBJ1-2; no definite D call. The CDR3 consists of 13 residues. CDR1 is SNHLY and CDR2 is FYNNEI in the germline V gene. V was trimmed by 6 bases and J by 8 bases, leaving 16 bases between them. The CDR3 is CASRSDEGGGYTF. CDR3 coding DNA: TGTGCCAGCAGGTCGGACGAGGGTGGAGGCTACACCTTC. Looking up the rest from reference TRBV2 and TRBJ1-2 gives the full variable domain: EPEVTQTPSHQVTQMGQEVILRCVPISNHLYFYWYRQILGQKVEFLVSFYNNEISEKSEIFDDQFSVERPDGSNFTLKIRSTKLEDSAMYFCASRSDEGGGYTFGSGTRLTVV.

The V gene is TRBV19, the J gene TRBJ1-4; the match to TRBD1 covers 8 bases. CDR1 and CDR2 (germline): LNHDA, SQIVND (reference sequence). The CDR3 length is 16 residues. Unmatched junction bases numbered 8, after V lost 1 base and J lost 7 bases. Written as DNA, the CDR3 is TGTGCCAGTAGTATAGGGGCCACAGGGGGAGGTGAAAAACTGTTTTTT. This encodes CASSIGATGGGEKLFF.

V and J are TRBV6-1 and TRBJ1-5; D is ambiguous. Germline CDR1 reads MNHNS; CDR2 reads SASEGT. The CDR3 has 11 residues. Trimming removed 2 bases at V and 11 bases at J, with 7 bases between. The CDR3 is CASSELRAQHF. Here the CDR3 DNA reads TGTGCCAGCAGTGAATTGAGGGCCCAGCATTTT.

The CDR3 sequence: CASSQDFGDSNYGYTF. The CDR3 bases are TGTGCCAGCAGCCAAGATTTCGGGGACAGCAACTATGGCTACACCTTC. This chain uses TRBV14 with TRBJ1-2; 7 bases are a match to TRBD1. The CDR3 consists of 16 residues. Germline CDR1 reads SGHDN; CDR2 reads FVKESK. J gave up 2 bases and V 0 bases, and 6 bases lay outside the gene matches.

V usage is TRBV6-6 and J usage is TRBJ1-2; tentatively, D is TRBD1 (5 bases). V was trimmed by 5 bases and J by 0 bases, leaving 16 bases between them. CDR1 is MNHNY, CDR2 SVGAGI, per germline (reference sequence). This CDR3 is built from 16 residues. The CDR3 DNA reads TGTGCCAGCAGTCGGGACGCGGGGGATTCTAACTATGGCTACACCTTC. It is translated as CASSRDAGDSNYGYTF.

The chain combines TRBV5-1 with TRBJ2-2; D is perhaps TRBD1 (5 bases). The germline CDR1 and CDR2 sequences are SGHRS and YFSETQ. V was clipped by 4 bases and J by 5 bases, with 15 bases between them. This CDR3 has 15 amino acids. DNA for the CDR3: TGCGCCAGCAGCCTCTTAGGGGCCAAGACCGGGGAGCTGTTTTTT. Protein: CASSLLGAKTGELFF.

The gene calls are TRBV4-1 and TRBJ1-2; D is possibly TRBD1 (5 bases). Trimming took 0 bases from V and 6 from J, leaving 14 bases between them. Germline CDR1 reads MGHRA; CDR2 reads YSYEKL. The CDR3 runs 15 residues. The CDR3, as DNA: TGCGCCAGCAGCCAAGACAGGGTTGATCGCGATGGCTACACCTTC. Translated, it gives CASSQDRVDRDGYTF.

The rearrangement links TRBV12-3 or TRBV12-4 to TRBJ2-4; TRBD2 matches 8 bases. The V gene end was trimmed by 4 bases and the J gene end by 8 bases; junction bases not matched to a gene: 4. The CDR3 is 13 amino acids. DNA for the CDR3: TGTGCCAGCAGTTCGCGGGGGGAGGACATTCAGTACTTC. Residues: CASSSRGEDIQYF.

J is TRBJ2-3 and V is TRBV11-2; TRBD2 is a possible D gene (6 bases). The CDR3 sequence is 16 residues long. CDR1 is SGHAT, CDR2 FQNNGV, per germline. V lost 4 bases and J 2 bases, leaving 16 bases between the germline ends. CDR3 region: CASSSGLPISTDTQYF. CDR3 nucleotide sequence: TGTGCCAGCAGCTCCGGACTACCCATATCCACAGATACGCAGTATTTT.

The chain links TRBV4-3 to TRBJ1-1, with TRBD1 as a possible D gene (6 bases). The CDR3 runs to 13 residues. Germline assignment: CDR1 LGHNA and CDR2 YSLEER. V was trimmed by 7 bases and J by 5 bases, leaving 14 bases between them. The chain's CDR3 is CASTYREGTEAFF. The CDR3 DNA follows: TGCGCCAGCACTTACAGGGAGGGGACTGAAGCTTTCTTT.

This clone was found once. The chain is built from TRBV18 and TRBJ1-4, with 8 positions matching TRBD1. Looked up from germline, CDR1 is KGHSH and CDR2 is LQKENI. There are 14 residues in the CDR3. V was pared by 6 bases and J by 7 bases, with 7 bases of the junction left unmatched. The CDR3 reads CASSRGTGGEKLFF. CDR3 bases: TGTGCCAGCTCCCGCGGCACAGGGGGTGAAAAACTGTTTTTT.